Presented here are 31 T cell receptor beta chains from one specimen sequenced in a study of regulatory T cells in long-lasting Graves disease (dated by TCRdb to the early 2020s). The sample's time point, from its label and the paper: persistent/refractory GD, antithyroid drugs over 5 years with positive TRAb. For both TCR sequencing and RNA sequencing, RNA was extracted from PBMCs in TRIzol. Library creation used multiplex PCR. TCRdb records Illumina HiSeq 4000 as the sequencer. To build TCR beta libraries, CDR3 regions were amplified by Arm-PCR using iRepertoire HTBI primers. Starting from the raw public reads, TCRdb applied fastp trimming at Q25, assembled clones with MiXCR and retained in-frame beta chains. Rows are combined by CDR3 protein, so each entry shows the most common genes and DNA. The sample records 350,000 to 450,000 distinct CDR3 sequences, 21% of which are singletons. The top ten clones comprise roughly an eighth of the sample.

Sample: peripheral blood mononuclear cells (PBMCs), taken when the disease was refractory, from a patient treated with antithyroid drugs. All receptors derive from a female donor with Graves disease.

This clonotype was detected a few times. The chain has TRBV3-1 and TRBJ2-5, with 8 positions matching TRBD1. The CDR3 contains 16 residues. In germline, CDR1 is LGHDT, CDR2 YNNKEL (reference sequence). The J segment lost 1 base and the V segment lost 6 bases, leaving 10 bases of the junction unmatched. The DNA of the CDR3 is TGTGCCAGCAGTCGTCTCCCGGGACAGGCCCAAGAGACCCAGTACTTC. Translation: CASSRLPGQAQETQYF.

This clonotype has a handful of counts. V is TRBV28 and J is TRBJ2-3; 9 bases line up with TRBD2. Losses at the gene ends were 3 bases for V and 1 base for J; bases not matched to a gene: 2. The CDR3 has 15 amino acids. The V gene's germline CDR1 is MDHEN and CDR2 SYDVKM. The DNA of the CDR3 is TGTGCCAGCAGTTTTGGCGGGAGGGGCACAGATACGCAGTATTTT. This translates into CASSFGGRGTDTQYF.

This clonotype was observed a handful of times. The V and J genes are TRBV3-1 and TRBJ2-7; 7 positions agree with TRBD1. Germline V gene sequence: CDR1 LGHDT, CDR2 YNNKEL (reference sequence). The CDR3 is 13 residues long. After removal of 4 bases from V and 6 bases from J, the junction contained 6 bases not matched to a gene. CDR3 coding DNA: TGTGCCAGCAGCCTTTGGGACAGCACCGAGCAGTACTTC. This encodes CASSLWDSTEQYF.

This clonotype was counted at least ten times. The V and J genes are TRBV28 and TRBJ1-5; 10 positions agree with TRBD1. Germline CDR1 MDHEN, CDR2 SYDVKM. Trimming at V came to 2 bases and at J to 4 bases, leaving 2 bases not matched to a gene. The CDR3 is 15 residues long. The CDR3: CASSLGTGANQPQHF. The CDR3 DNA is TGTGCCAGCAGTTTAGGGACAGGGGCAAATCAGCCCCAGCATTTT.

This clonotype came up a few times. The chain employs TRBV7-3 and TRBJ1-5, with unresolved D. V lost 4 bases and J lost 4, with 8 bases in between. The germline V gene encodes CDR1 SGHTA and CDR2 FQGTGA. The CDR3 is 13 residues long. The CDR3 coding sequence is TGTGCCAGCAGCTCCTCGGTTAATCAGCCCCAGCATTTT. It yields the protein CASSSSVNQPQHF.

The table lists this clonotype with many counts. The chain couples TRBV29-1 to TRBJ1-2; TRBD1 matches at 8 bases. The J segment lost 8 bases and the V segment lost 1 base, leaving 18 bases of the junction unmatched. This CDR3 spans 17 amino acids. Germline CDR1 and CDR2: SQVTM and ANQGSEA. CDR3 coding DNA: TGCAGCGTTGAAGGGAGATCGTGGACAGGGAGTGAGGAAGGCTACACCTTC. Translated, it gives CSVEGRSWTGSEEGYTF.

The sample holds many counts of this clonotype. This sequence joins TRBV10-3 and TRBJ2-7; the D gene is possibly TRBD2 (5 bases). V dropped 3 bases and J dropped 6 bases, with 6 bases sitting between them. This CDR3 spans 11 amino acids. The germline gives CDR1 ENHRY, CDR2 SYGVKD. As DNA, the CDR3 is TGTGCCATCAGTGATGGAGGCGAGCAGTACTTC. Encoded protein: CAISDGGEQYF.

This sequence joins TRBV28 and TRBJ2-4, with 9 nucleotides matching TRBD2. Germline trimming cut 6 bases from V and 0 bases from J; bases unmatched to any gene: 6. The CDR3 length is 16 residues. Germline-derived CDR1 and CDR2 are MDHEN and SYDVKM. DNA of the CDR3: TGTGCCAGCAGACCGCGGGGGGGGGGAGCCAAAAACATTCAGTACTTC. Translated, it gives CASRPRGGGAKNIQYF.

This clonotype was seen more than once but under ten times. This rearrangement joins TRBV5-6 to TRBJ1-1; D is uncertain. V was cut by 3 bases and J by 7 bases, with 13 bases left in between. CDR1 is SGHDT and CDR2 is YYEEEE in the germline V gene. The CDR3 is 13 residues long. This chain's CDR3 is CASSSTYAIEAFF. Written as DNA, the CDR3 is TGTGCCAGCAGCTCGACTTACGCCATTGAAGCTTTCTTT.

The genes are TRBV7-2 and TRBJ2-5; 11 nucleotides line up with TRBD2. The DNA end is more similar to TRBJ2-1, so the J call may be wrong. The CDR3 length is 16 residues. Looked up from germline, CDR1 is SGHTA and CDR2 is FQGNSA. The CDR3 reads CASSSGLAAVYNEQFF. As DNA, the CDR3 is TGTGCCAGCAGCTCGGGACTAGCGGCGGTATACAATGAGCAGTTCTTC.

This clonotype appeared many times. The chain joins TRBV10-3 to TRBJ2-5; D remains ambiguous. The CDR3 runs 13 residues. CDR1 is ENHRY, CDR2 SYGVKD, per germline. Trimming removed 3 bases at V and 0 bases at J, with 5 bases between. The CDR3 reads CAISDQYQETQYF. CDR3 nucleotide sequence: TGTGCCATCAGTGACCAGTACCAAGAGACCCAGTACTTC.

This clonotype showed up just a few times. The rearrangement uses TRBV25-1 and TRBJ1-5, with D possibly being TRBD1 (6 bases). Germline CDR1 reads MGHDK; CDR2 reads SYGVNS. The V and J ends lost 2 bases and 2 bases respectively, with 25 bases between them. The length of the CDR3 is 20 residues. The CDR3 DNA sequence: TGTGCCAGCAGTGAACTGATTCACGAAAGATACAGGGAGGGCAATCAGCCCCAGCATTTT. Translated, it gives CASSELIHERYREGNQPQHF.

This clonotype was seen repeatedly, ten times or more. The chain links TRBV7-8 to TRBJ2-6; TRBD1 matches at 7 bases. The germline V gene has CDR1 SGHVS and CDR2 FQNEAQ. With V trimmed by 5 bases and J by 2 bases, 6 bases remained unmatched. This CDR3 comprises 16 residues. The CDR3 here is CASSVSGTAGANVLTF. The CDR3 DNA reads as TGTGCCAGCAGCGTCTCCGGGACAGCTGGGGCCAACGTCCTGACTTTC.

This rearrangement joins TRBV5-5 to TRBJ1-5, with unresolved D. V lost 1 base, J lost 3 bases, and 11 bases lay in between. Germline V gene lookup returns CDR1 SGHKS and CDR2 YYEKEE (reference sequence). The length of the CDR3 is 15 residues. CDR3 loop: CASSLFNGLNQPQHF. The CDR3 DNA reads as TGTGCCAGCAGCTTGTTCAATGGACTCAATCAGCCCCAGCATTTT.

The rearrangement uses TRBV7-3 and TRBJ1-1, with D uncertain. V lost 6 bases, J lost 1 base, and 12 bases lay in between. This CDR3 contains 14 residues. Germline CDR1 and CDR2: SGHTA and FQGTGA. CDR3 coding DNA: TGTGCCAGCAGTCGGACGAGCTCGAACACTGAAGCTTTCTTT. Protein sequence: CASSRTSSNTEAFF.

This clonotype has ten or more counts. The V gene is TRBV9, the J gene TRBJ2-5; TRBD1 matches at 9 bases. Germline V gene sequence: CDR1 SGDLS, CDR2 YYNGEE. Trimming at V came to 3 bases and at J to 4 bases, leaving 4 bases not matched to a gene. The length of the CDR3 is 14 residues. The DNA for the CDR3 is TGTGCCAGCAGCGCCGGACAGGGGTTAGAGACCCAGTACTTC. It translates to CASSAGQGLETQYF.

Only a few counts were recorded for this clonotype. CDR3 DNA: TGCGCCAGCAGCTTGGATGGGCGGGCCCACTCCTACAATGAGCAGTTCTTC. It translates to CASSLDGRAHSYNEQFF. This chain joins TRBV5-1 and TRBJ2-1; perhaps TRBD2 as D (5 bases). The CDR3 loop spans 17 amino acids. The germline V gene has CDR1 SGHRS and CDR2 YFSETQ. V lost 0 bases to trimming and J lost 0 bases, with 13 bases between them.

This chain connects TRBV12-3 or TRBV12-4 to TRBJ2-1, with unresolved D. V gave up 2 bases and J gave up 7 bases, with 9 bases separating them. The CDR3 is 13 amino acids. CDR3 in DNA: TGTGCCAGCAGTTTACGGCAGAGGAATGAGCAGTTCTTC. It codes for CASSLRQRNEQFF.

The chain uses TRBV11-2 and TRBJ2-7; D is unresolved. The CDR3 sequence is 13 residues long. Germline lookup yields CDR1 SGHAT and CDR2 FQNNGV. Trimming shortened V by 0 bases and J by 4 bases, and 7 bases separated the two germline ends. The CDR3 sequence: CASSLEYLYEQYF. Here the CDR3 DNA reads TGTGCCAGCAGCTTAGAATACCTTTACGAGCAGTACTTC.

The chain uses TRBV27 and TRBJ1-4; 7 positions match TRBD1. Germline CDR1 is MNHEY and CDR2 is SMNVEV (reference sequence). CDR3 length equals 15 residues. Trimming at V came to 5 bases and at J to 3 bases, leaving 6 bases not matched to a gene. The CDR3 here is CASSVDRVSNEKLFF. The CDR3, as DNA: TGTGCCAGCAGTGTAGACAGGGTTTCTAATGAAAAACTGTTTTTT.

This clonotype was observed a few times. The chain combines TRBV5-1 with TRBJ1-2, with D uncertain. The germline V gene encodes CDR1 SGHRS and CDR2 YFSETQ. This CDR3 is 14 amino acids long. Trimming removed 0 bases from V and 3 bases from J, with 9 bases in between. Written as DNA, the CDR3 is TGCGCCAGCAGCTTGGGACGGAGCGACTATGGCTACACCTTC. Its protein product is CASSLGRSDYGYTF. Full variable domain (outside the CDR3, taken from reference TRBV5-1 and TRBJ1-2): KAGVTQTPRYLIKTRGQQVTLSCSPISGHRSVSWYQQTPGQGLQFLFEYFSETQRNKGNFPGRFSGRQFSNSRSEMNVSTLELGDSALYLCASSLGRSDYGYTFGSGTRLTVV.

The V call is TRBV3-1, the J call TRBJ2-7, with D possibly TRBD2 on 7 matching bases. CDR1 and CDR2 from the germline V gene are LGHDT and YNNKEL (reference sequence). The CDR3 runs 14 residues. The V gene lost 3 bases and the J gene lost 4 bases, with 13 bases spanning the gap. CDR3 DNA sequence: TGTGCCAGCAGCCACATGGGAGGGGGATACGAGCAGTACTTC. It is translated as CASSHMGGGYEQYF.

Of note for this clonotype: Since no conserved phenylalanine or tryptophan closes the CDR3, a read error is the likely cause. No DNA is shown, since the ends of the CDR3 on it are uncertain; the CDR3 is the one TCRdb lists. The V gene is TRBV2, the J gene TRBJ2-4; whether TRBD2, the table's D call, matches the DNA was not checked. Germline V gene lookup returns CDR1 SNHLY and CDR2 FYNNEI. The CDR3 numbers 13 amino acids, ends counted. The CDR3 sequence: CASSDLGEAYFGP.

The chain joins TRBV3-1 to TRBJ2-7, with D possibly being TRBD1 or TRBD2 (5 bases each). CDR3 length equals 14 residues. The V gene lost 1 base and the J gene lost 3 bases, with 10 bases spanning the gap. Germline CDR1 is LGHDT and CDR2 is YNNKEL (reference sequence). The CDR3 bases are TGTGCCAGCAGCCAAGTGGGAGACAGCTACGAGCAGTACTTC. Protein product: CASSQVGDSYEQYF.

Ten or more counts support this clonotype. The V gene is TRBV27, the J gene TRBJ2-7; D uncertain. V was shortened by 6 bases and J by 3 bases, with 9 bases between the two germline ends. The germline V gene has CDR1 MNHEY and CDR2 SMNVEV (reference sequence). The CDR3 is 12 amino acids. This CDR3 is CASRTQNYEQYF. The CDR3 DNA is TGTGCCAGCAGAACCCAGAACTACGAGCAGTACTTC.

This clonotype was seen a handful of times. The V gene is TRBV30, the J gene TRBJ1-5; 10 nucleotides line up with TRBD1. The CDR3 is 16 amino acids. V lost 2 bases and J lost 5; bases outside the gene matches: 9. Looked up from germline, CDR1 is GTSNPN and CDR2 is SVGIG (reference sequence). CDR3 sequence: CAWSPRDRGADQPQHF. The CDR3 nucleotides are TGTGCCTGGAGTCCTAGGGACAGGGGAGCCGATCAGCCCCAGCATTTT.

This clonotype was seen repeatedly, ten times or more. This chain uses TRBV11-2 with TRBJ1-3; D possibly corresponds to TRBD1 (5 bases). V shed 5 bases and J shed 2 bases, with 19 bases lying between them. Germline CDR1 reads SGHAT; CDR2 reads FQNNGV. There are 17 residues in the CDR3. CDR3 amino acids: CASSPDWTPIAGNTIYF. Written as DNA, the CDR3 is TGTGCCAGCAGCCCGGACTGGACACCCATCGCTGGAAACACCATATATTTT.

This clonotype was seen a few times. V and J are TRBV5-1 and TRBJ2-6; D gene ambiguous. CDR3 length: 16 residues. Germline V gene sequence: CDR1 SGHRS, CDR2 YFSETQ. V lost 0 bases and J 0 bases, leaving 7 bases between the germline ends. The CDR3 DNA is TGCGCCAGCAGCTTGGCAGGATCCTCTGGGGCCAACGTCCTGACTTTC. Residues: CASSLAGSSGANVLTF.

This clonotype was observed many times. The CDR3 DNA sequence: TGTGCCAGCAGCGTCGAGTGGGGGACGGATCCCGCTGGCTACACCTTC. Translation: CASSVEWGTDPAGYTF. This chain links TRBV9 with TRBJ1-2, with a tentative D call TRBD1 (5 bases). In germline, CDR1 is SGDLS, CDR2 YYNGEE. CDR3 size: 16 residues. V was cut by 2 bases and J by 7 bases, with 21 bases left in between.

This clonotype has ten or more counts. This rearrangement joins TRBV28 to TRBJ1-6; no clear D. Trimming took 5 bases from V and 7 from J, leaving 12 bases between them. The germline V gene encodes CDR1 MDHEN and CDR2 SYDVKM. The CDR3 runs 14 residues. The CDR3 nucleotides are TGTGCCAGCAGTCCTACTGACCTGAATTCACCCCTCCACTTT. Translating gives CASSPTDLNSPLHF.

This clonotype was found once. The V and J genes are TRBV30 and TRBJ1-1; TRBD1 might be the D (5 bases). Germline assignment: CDR1 GTSNPN and CDR2 SVGIG (reference sequence). V was pared by 4 bases and J by 8 bases, with 14 bases between. CDR3 length: 12 residues. CDR3 region: CAWNGGNGEAFF. The CDR3 bases are TGTGCCTGGAACGGGGGAAATGGGGAAGCTTTCTTT.